This T cell receptor (beta chain) comes out of a study of beta chain features in type 1 diabetes. Regarding the study as a whole: In the patient group, naive, central memory and Treg TCRB repertoires seemed more alike than in the healthy donor group.

As every portion of the isolated RNA was reverse transcribed, the sequencing read expressed TCRB transcripts. Data came from immunoSEQ multiplex PCR; TCRdb stores just in-frame clones and leaves some out. The top ten clones hold about 0.034% of a sample with 350,000 to 450,000 clones, roughly 14% of them seen once. The J segment lost 7 bases and the V segment lost 2 bases, leaving 11 bases of the junction unmatched. The germline V gene has CDR1 LGHNA and CDR2 YNFKEQ. The CDR3 loop spans 17 amino acids. Concerning this clone itself: Its cognate antigen is unknown.

Sequencing was performed on naive CD4+ T cells from blood. This sequence originates from a man younger than 40 in good health. The chain links TRBV4-2 to TRBJ2-1; 10 nucleotides match TRBD2. The CDR3 DNA sequence: TGTGCCAGCAGCCAACTTCGGGCTAGCGGGAGCCAAAATGAGCAGTTCTTC. This gives the protein CASSQLRASGSQNEQFF.